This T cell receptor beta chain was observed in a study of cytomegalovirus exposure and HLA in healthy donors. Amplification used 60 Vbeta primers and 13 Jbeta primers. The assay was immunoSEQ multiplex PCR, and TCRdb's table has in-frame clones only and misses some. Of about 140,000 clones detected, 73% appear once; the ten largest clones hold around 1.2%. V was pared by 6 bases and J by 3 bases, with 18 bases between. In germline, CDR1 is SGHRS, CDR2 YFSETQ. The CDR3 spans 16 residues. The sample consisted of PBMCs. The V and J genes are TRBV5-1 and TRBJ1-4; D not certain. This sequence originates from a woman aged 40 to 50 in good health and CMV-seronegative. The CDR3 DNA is TGCGCCAGCACCCGCGAGGGCGCCGGGGCTAATGAAAAACTGTTTTTT. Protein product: CASTREGAGANEKLFF.